This T cell receptor (beta chain) was obtained from a study of shared clonotypes between healthy human individuals. Across the whole study: Each donor had three CD4 naive, three CD4 memory, two CD8 naive and one CD8 memory plate. The study's findings and limits: Generally, estimated richness proved larger in naive subsets than it did in memory subsets.

Clones were read by immunoSEQ multiplex PCR, and TCRdb kept only the in-frame ones, dropping some. The sample yields hundreds of thousands of clones, about 74% seen once. Concerning this clone: Its antigen is as yet unknown.

Germline values: CDR1 MGHRA, CDR2 YSYEKL. The CDR3 runs 17 residues. The J segment lost 1 base and the V segment lost 2 bases, leaving 7 bases of the junction unmatched. J is TRBJ1-3 and V is TRBV4-1, with TRBD1 matching 8 bases. The origin of this receptor is a woman in her 30s in good health. Sequenced: memory CD4+ T cells sorted from blood. Described subset: CD45RA-negative fraction. The CDR3 DNA follows: TGCGCCAGCAGCCAAAGGGTCACAGGGGGTTCTGGAAACACCATATATTTT. Translating it yields CASSQRVTGGSGNTIYF.